This T cell receptor (beta chain) was obtained from a study of CD8 T cells in ankylosing spondylitis. Comment on this clonotype: Antigen specificity is unknown.

From germline, CDR1 is DFQATT and CDR2 SNEGSKA (reference sequence). CDR3 length equals 14 residues. V was cut by 5 bases and J by 4 bases, with 17 bases left in between. In making TCR beta libraries, quantitative 5'-RACE with molecular barcodes was used. Using its own MiXCR run on the 5' RACE reads, TCRdb lists one record per CDR3 protein. Counted here are around 300,000 distinct CDR3 sequences, under 15% occurring once; the ten biggest clones make up less than 1.1%. Study-wide results and caveats: Reportedly, matched ankylosing spondylitis synovial fluid was significantly enriched for disease-linked clones. Earlier studies detected some motif variants in reactive arthritis synovial fluid and blood. Eight or nine highly homologous variants made up a TCR beta motif that seemed to typify ankylosing spondylitis blood.

The material sequenced was blood, either unsorted or a sorted T cell fraction (not recorded which). The receptor was isolated from a male donor with ankylosing spondylitis or in good health (not recorded which). The chain uses TRBV20-1 and TRBJ2-5, with D uncertain. The CDR3 bases are TGCAGTGCTGCTAGGAGAATCCGCGCAGAGACCCAGTACTTC. Its translation is CSAARRIRAETQYF.